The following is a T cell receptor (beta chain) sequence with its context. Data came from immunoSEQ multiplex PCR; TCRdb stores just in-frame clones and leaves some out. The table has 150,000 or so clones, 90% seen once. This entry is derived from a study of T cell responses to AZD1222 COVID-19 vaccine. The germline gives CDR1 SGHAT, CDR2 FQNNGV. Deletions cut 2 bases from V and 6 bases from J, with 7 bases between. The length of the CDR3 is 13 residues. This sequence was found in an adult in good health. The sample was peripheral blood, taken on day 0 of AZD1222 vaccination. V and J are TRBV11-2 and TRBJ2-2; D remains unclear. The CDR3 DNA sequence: TGTGCCAGCAGCTTATTTGGGGCCGGGGAGCTGTTTTTT. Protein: CASSLFGAGELFF.